This paragraph covers one T cell receptor (beta chain) sequence. Its antigen remains unidentified. Repertoires were generated with immunoSEQ multiplex PCR, while TCRdb's copy carries only in-frame clones and drops some. This sample yields 110,000 or so clones, of which around 89% are seen a single time; approximately 6.4% belongs to the top ten. Trimming pared 3 bases from V and 1 base from J, leaving 13 bases between. CDR1 and CDR2 from the germline V gene are SGHKS and YYEKEE (reference sequence). The CDR3 totals 16 residues. These data come from a study of T cell responses to AZD1222 COVID-19 vaccine. Notes on the study in general: When two AZD1222 doses had been given, Spike-specific TCR breadth and depth rose. Repertoires were collected only later (after the peak T cell response had occurred). At study baseline, merely several AZD1222 recipients were seropositive. The donor cohort was predominantly white British with a female majority, and clonal diversity may have been underestimated.

This chain uses TRBV5-5 with TRBJ2-2, with D unresolved. The sequencing used peripheral blood, collected 28 days after the second AZD1222 dose. The TCR comes from an adult who received the AZD1222 COVID-19 vaccine. Here the CDR3 reads CASSSGRDLNTGELFF. The DNA for the CDR3 is TGTGCCAGCAGCTCCGGCCGCGACCTGAACACCGGGGAGCTGTTTTTT. The variable domain in full, with the rest retrieved from reference TRBV5-5 and TRBJ2-2, is DAGVTQSPTHLIKTRGQQVTLRCSPISGHKSVSWYQQVLGQGPQFIFQYYEKEERGRGNFPDRFSARQFPNYSSELNVNALLLGDSALYLCASSSGRDLNTGELFFGEGSRLTVL.